This T cell receptor beta chain was captured by sequencing in a study of identical twins. Points from the study as a whole: There were fewer insertions in abundant cord blood beta clonotypes, but memory repertoires showed no such pattern.

Unique molecular identifiers were present on the cDNA, and a universal primer site came from template switching. In TCRdb, the 5' RACE reads were re-called with MiXCR into one record per CDR3 protein. The repertoire includes about 720,000 distinct CDR3 sequences, around a sixth of them detected once, and 10% to 15% sits in the top ten. This clonotype showed up just a few times. Its specificity is unknown. The CDR3 runs 15 residues. Germline loops: CDR1 MNHEY, CDR2 SVGAGI. Trimming shortened V by 1 base and J by 1 base, and 10 bases separated the two germline ends. The sample was also linked to a second study, of T cells expressing NK-cell markers. According to that study: A handful of donors carried dominant NKG2C+ clonotypes that made up roughly 1.0-7.0% of their CD8+ T cells. Whether expanded NKG2C+ T cell clones were HCMV-specific remained unclear.

The chain recombines TRBV6-5 with TRBJ1-1; D unresolved. Input material: PBMCs. This clonotype was obtained from a woman aged 18 to 35 in good health. Here the CDR3 DNA reads TGTGCCAGCAGTTACTTTGGCAGGCCGAACACTGAAGCTTTCTTT. It encodes CASSYFGRPNTEAFF.